Below are 6 T cell receptor beta chains sequenced from a single sample in a study of cytotoxic CD8 clonotypes in ibrutinib-treated CLL. The protocol was immunoSEQ multiplex PCR, while the TCRdb copy is restricted to in-frame clones and leaves out a portion. The profile shows more than 75,000 clones, 60% to 80% of them singletons. Sequencing used PBMCs, obtained after 24 months of ibrutinib treatment. The receptors shown here come from a human donor with chronic lymphocytic leukemia.

This chain uses TRBV27 with TRBJ2-7; possibly TRBD2 for D (6 bases). CDR3 length: 14 residues. Germline CDR1 reads MNHEY; CDR2 reads SMNVEV (reference sequence). Between the trimmed V and J ends, which lost 6 bases and 4 bases, there was a span of 16 bases. For the CDR3, the DNA is TGTGCCAGCAGCCCGGGGGAGACGCCGTACGAGCAGTACTTC. This sequence encodes CASSPGETPYEQYF.

The chain links TRBV15 to TRBJ1-1; TRBD1 matches at 7 bases. The germline CDR1 and CDR2 sequences are LNHNV and YYDKDF (reference sequence). The J segment lost 6 bases and the V segment lost 7 bases, leaving 8 bases of the junction unmatched. CDR3 length: 13 amino acids. CDR3 loop: CATTTIRGAEAFF. The CDR3 DNA reads TGTGCCACCACCACGATCAGGGGGGCTGAAGCTTTCTTT.

Worth noting for this clone: Other DNA sequences in the same sample also yield this CDR3. The chain combines TRBV9 with TRBJ1-1; D call uncertain. CDR1 and CDR2 from the germline V gene are SGDLS and YYNGEE. Trimming removed 0 bases at V and 3 bases at J, with 6 bases between. The CDR3 spans 13 residues. CDR3 nucleotides: TGTGCCAGCAGCGTAGGCGGGTACACTGAAGCTTTCTTT. It is translated as CASSVGGYTEAFF.

This sequence joins TRBV9 and TRBJ1-3; D remains ambiguous. CDR1 SGDLS and CDR2 YYNGEE come from the germline V gene. The CDR3 has 17 amino acids. The V end lost 0 bases, the J end lost 1 base, and 14 bases lay between the germline ends. CDR3 DNA sequence: TGTGCCAGCAGCGTAGCTCTCGGGGTAGAATCTGGAAACACCATATATTTT. Amino acid sequence: CASSVALGVESGNTIYF. Full variable domain (remainder filled in from reference TRBV9 and TRBJ1-3): DSGVTQTPKHLITATGQRVTLRCSPRSGDLSVYWYQQSLDQGLQFLIQYYNGEERAKGNILERFSAQQFPDLHSELNLSSLELGDSALYFCASSVALGVESGNTIYFGEGSWLTVV.

V usage is TRBV27 and J usage is TRBJ1-5; TRBD1 agrees at 7 bases. CDR3 length: 15 amino acids. V dropped 11 bases and J dropped 0; count of bases not matched to a gene: 10. Per the germline V gene, CDR1 is MNHEY and CDR2 is SMNVEV (reference sequence). DNA for the CDR3: TGTGCCTCTCGACAGGGAAGTTATAGCAATCAGCCCCAGCATTTT. As protein: CASRQGSYSNQPQHF.

In its sample, this clone was seen once. V usage is TRBV10-3 and J usage is TRBJ2-3; 9 bases are a match to TRBD2. Trimming at V came to 7 bases and at J to 0 bases, leaving 2 bases not matched to a gene. Germline loops: CDR1 ENHRY, CDR2 SYGVKD. This CDR3 is built from 14 residues. This chain's CDR3 is CAINAGGSTDTQYF. The CDR3 region has the DNA TGTGCCATCAATGCGGGAGGGAGCACAGATACGCAGTATTTT.